Following are 28 T cell receptor beta chains from one sample sequenced in a study of T cells in Graves' hyperthyroidism and ophthalmopathy (dated by TCRdb to between 2018 and 2021). Library construction relied on multiplex PCR. The listed sequencing device is Illumina HiSeq 2000. The TCR beta CDR3 regions were amplified from the RNA transcripts. The TCR CDR3 was subjected to a first round of RT-PCR using the HTBI primer set and the Qiagen OneStep RT-PCR kit. The public reads were reprocessed in TCRdb via fastp at Q25 and MiXCR, keeping in-frame beta chains. Rows with a matching CDR3 protein are joined into one entry that keeps the most common DNA and genes. This sample is represented by about 350,000 distinct CDR3 sequences; roughly 14% of them were singletons. Clones ranked in the top ten supply around 23% of the sample. Sample: blood. These receptors were collected from a young woman with Graves' hyperthyroidism.

J is TRBJ2-3 and V is TRBV20-1, with D possibly being TRBD2 (5 bases). The V end lost 3 bases, the J end lost 3 bases, and 19 bases lay between the germline ends. Germline V CDR1 and CDR2: DFQATT, SNEGSKA (reference sequence). The CDR3 totals 16 residues. The CDR3 spells CSASGIISLSTDTQYF. The DNA of the CDR3 is TGCAGTGCTAGCGGGATTATATCCCTTAGTACAGATACGCAGTATTTT.

The table lists this clonotype with many counts. The DNA for the CDR3 is TGTGCCAGCAGCTTCCACTCCGAGCAGTACTTC. Translating gives CASSFHSEQYF. V is TRBV3-1 and J is TRBJ2-7; D is undetermined. The ends were cut back, 5 bases at V and 6 bases at J, with 8 bases in the middle. The CDR3 loop spans 11 amino acids. Germline CDR1 LGHDT, CDR2 YNNKEL (reference sequence).

This clonotype was seen many times. The junction and the germline gene differ at one end; a read error may be behind it. The chain links TRBV4-1 to TRBJ2-2; 9 nucleotides match TRBD1. Per the germline V gene, CDR1 is MGHRA and CDR2 is YSYEKL. The CDR3 runs 16 residues. The CDR3 DNA sequence: TGTGCCAGCAGCCCCCGGACAGGGGCGAACACCGGGGAGCTGTTTTTT. Protein product: CASSPRTGANTGELFF.

This clonotype occurred many times. V gene TRBV29-1 combines with J gene TRBJ1-2; D might be TRBD1 (6 bases). This CDR3 has 13 amino acids. V lost 4 bases, J lost 1 base, and 10 bases lay in between. Germline-derived CDR1 and CDR2 are SQVTM and ANQGSEA. This CDR3 is CSVVQGRNYGYTF. The CDR3 DNA reads TGCAGCGTTGTACAGGGCCGTAACTATGGCTACACCTTC.

The chain is built from TRBV30 and TRBJ2-3, with no clear D. CDR1 GTSNPN and CDR2 SVGIG come from the germline V gene (reference sequence). The CDR3 covers 13 residues. Between the trimmed V and J ends, which lost 3 bases and 6 bases, there was a span of 13 bases. Written as DNA, the CDR3 is TGTGCCTGGAGCCCTACCGGCCCCGATACGCAGTATTTT. Translation: CAWSPTGPDTQYF.

This clonotype showed up many times. The genes are TRBV28 and TRBJ2-7; 8 bases fit TRBD1. Germline V gives CDR1 MDHEN, CDR2 SYDVKM. V lost 4 bases and J lost 0; bases outside the gene matches: 8. The CDR3 runs 16 residues. CDR3 region: CASSSPPDRDSYEQYF. The CDR3, as DNA: TGTGCCAGCAGTTCCCCTCCGGACAGGGACTCCTACGAGCAGTACTTC.

This clonotype showed up many times. V usage is TRBV30 and J usage is TRBJ2-1, with D maybe TRBD1 (6 bases). Germline loops: CDR1 GTSNPN, CDR2 SVGIG (reference sequence). There are 11 residues in the CDR3. V shed 2 bases and J shed 9 bases, with 8 bases lying between them. The CDR3 loop is CAWSTGTEQFF. CDR3 nucleotides: TGTGCCTGGAGTACAGGGACTGAGCAGTTCTTC.

This clonotype was found a few times. The V gene is TRBV6-2 or TRBV6-3, the J gene TRBJ2-7, with 8 bases matching TRBD2. With V trimmed by 5 bases and J by 2 bases, 14 bases remained unmatched. CDR3 length equals 17 residues. Germline CDR1 reads MNHEY; CDR2 reads SVGEGT. The CDR3 is CASSTTRGGAPPYEQYF. The CDR3 DNA reads TGTGCCAGCAGTACAACCCGGGGGGGGGCCCCCCCCTACGAGCAGTACTTC.

V gene TRBV6-1 combines with J gene TRBJ1-2; the D is unclear. This CDR3 contains 14 residues. In germline, CDR1 is MNHNS, CDR2 SASEGT. V was pared by 6 bases and J by 4 bases, with 15 bases between. In DNA, the CDR3 is TGTGCCAGCAGAACCGATCCCCCTCTCTATGGCTACACCTTC. Translating gives CASRTDPPLYGYTF.

This clonotype has a count of ten or more. The rearrangement joins TRBV6-1 to TRBJ2-5, with 7 bases lining up with TRBD1. Germline trimming cut 6 bases from V and 4 bases from J; bases unmatched to any gene: 5. CDR1 and CDR2 from the germline V gene are MNHNS and SASEGT. This CDR3 contains 13 residues. CDR3: CASSRQGGETQYF. As DNA, the CDR3 is TGTGCCAGCAGCAGACAGGGCGGAGAGACCCAGTACTTC.

This clonotype appeared many times. The chain has TRBV3-1 and TRBJ2-7; 10 bases line up with TRBD2. There are 18 residues in the CDR3. Germline CDR1 LGHDT, CDR2 YNNKEL (reference sequence). With 1 base clipped from V and 3 bases from J, the junction kept 12 bases outside the gene matches. CDR3 region: CASSQGPSSGRFNYEQYF. The CDR3 nucleotides are TGTGCCAGCAGCCAAGGCCCCTCTAGCGGGAGATTCAACTACGAGCAGTACTTC.

CDR3 bases: TGTGCCAGCTCACCTGGGGCCTCCTACGAGCAGTACTTC. Its translation: CASSPGASYEQYF. This chain uses TRBV18 with TRBJ2-7; D is perhaps TRBD1 (5 bases). The CDR3 sequence is 13 residues long. CDR1 and CDR2 from the germline V gene are KGHSH and LQKENI. V dropped 3 bases and J dropped 0 bases, with 6 bases sitting between them.

This clonotype was recorded many times. The V call is TRBV28, the J call TRBJ2-4, with D possibly matching TRBD1 (6 bases). Looked up from germline, CDR1 is MDHEN and CDR2 is SYDVKM. The CDR3 extends over 17 amino acids. Trimming removed 1 base from V and 3 bases from J, with 16 bases in between. Written as DNA, the CDR3 is TGTGCCAGCAGTTTATTGGGTCAGGGGATGGGCAAAAACATTCAGTACTTC. Amino acid sequence: CASSLLGQGMGKNIQYF.

This clonotype was counted many times. The chain couples TRBV28 to TRBJ1-1, with TRBD1 identical over 8 bases. The CDR3 loop spans 15 amino acids. V trimming: 3 bases; J trimming: 4 bases; junction bases outside the gene matches: 7. The germline gives CDR1 MDHEN, CDR2 SYDVKM. CDR3 nucleotides: TGTGCCAGCAGTTTGGTACAGGGGGACGGCACTGAAGCTTTCTTT. Amino acids: CASSLVQGDGTEAFF.

Many counts were recorded for this clonotype. The genes are TRBV28 and TRBJ2-3, with D perhaps TRBD2 (5 bases). This CDR3 region has 15 residues. Germline V CDR1 and CDR2: MDHEN, SYDVKM. V lost 5 bases and J 0 bases, leaving 12 bases between the germline ends. The CDR3 DNA reads as TGTGCCAGCAGTCGGACTGTATCTAGCACAGATACGCAGTATTTT. As protein: CASSRTVSSTDTQYF.

This clonotype occurred a few times. The genes are TRBV11-2 and TRBJ1-3; no clear D gene. From germline, CDR1 is SGHAT and CDR2 FQNNGV. Trimming left V 0 bases short and J 2 bases short, with 8 bases between. The CDR3 covers 15 residues. DNA of the CDR3: TGTGCCAGCAGCTTAGAGGGCAGGCCTGGAAACACCATATATTTT. It codes for CASSLEGRPGNTIYF.

The gene calls are TRBV20-1 and TRBJ2-1; D gene ambiguous. The CDR3 runs to 12 residues. Germline V gene lookup returns CDR1 DFQATT and CDR2 SNEGSKA (reference sequence). V was pared by 3 bases and J by 5 bases, with 8 bases between. CDR3 residues: CSASGQNNEQFF. For the CDR3, the DNA is TGCAGTGCTAGTGGTCAAAACAATGAGCAGTTCTTC.

This clonotype showed up many times. The rearrangement joins TRBV28 to TRBJ2-7; D is ambiguous. Per the germline V gene, CDR1 is MDHEN and CDR2 is SYDVKM. V was clipped by 3 bases and J by 0 bases, with 15 bases between them. The CDR3 length is 16 residues. The CDR3 is CASSFRASDGSYEQYF. The CDR3 DNA reads TGTGCCAGCAGTTTTAGGGCGTCGGACGGCTCCTACGAGCAGTACTTC.

The chain employs TRBV5-1 and TRBJ2-3; 7 bases are a match to TRBD2. The V segment lost 7 bases and the J segment 3 bases; nucleotides outside the gene matches: 11. Germline CDR1 and CDR2: SGHRS and YFSETQ. CDR3 length: 15 residues. As DNA, the CDR3 is TGCGCCAGCGTGGCCGCGGGAGCCCGGACAGATACGCAGTATTTT. Its protein product is CASVAAGARTDTQYF.

The chain employs TRBV10-2 and TRBJ2-3, with a possible D match to TRBD2 (5 bases). With 6 bases removed from V and 4 bases from J, the gap between germline ends came to 20 bases. The CDR3 is made up of 16 amino acids. The germline V gene encodes CDR1 WSHSY and CDR2 SAAADI. CDR3 loop: CASRVAGPANADTQYF. In DNA form, the CDR3 reads TGCGCCAGCAGGGTTGCGGGCCCGGCGAATGCAGATACGCAGTATTTT.

As concerns this clonotype: A read error may account for a junction end that differs from germline. The CDR3 DNA sequence: TGTGCCAGCAGCCACGGGACTAGCGGGAGGCTAGAGACCCAGCACTTC. It codes for CASSHGTSGRLETQHF. V is TRBV11-2 and J is TRBJ2-5; TRBD2 matches 15 bases. The CDR3 runs 16 residues. Germline-derived CDR1 and CDR2 are SGHAT and FQNNGV.

With regard to this clonotype: This may come from a read error, since a much larger clone is one base off. This chain joins TRBV6-1 and TRBJ2-1; a weak D match, TRBD2 (5 bases). The CDR3 runs to 15 residues. Germline V CDR1 and CDR2: MNHNS, SASEGT. CDR3 residues: CASRVDYDRYNERFF. In nucleotides, the CDR3 is TGTGCCAGCAGGGTAGACTACGATCGATACAATGAGCGGTTCTTC.

This clonotype was seen only a few times. This sequence joins TRBV3-1 and TRBJ1-1; 12 bases align to TRBD1. Germline V lookup: CDR1 LGHDT, CDR2 YNNKEL (reference sequence). Losses at the gene ends were 5 bases for V and 0 bases for J; bases not matched to a gene: 7. The CDR3 sequence is 17 residues long. The CDR3, as DNA: TGTGCCAGCAGCGCAGGGACAGGGGGCCTTTTGAACACTGAAGCTTTCTTT. Its protein is CASSAGTGGLLNTEAFF.

This clonotype was counted ten times or more. The chain employs TRBV6-1 and TRBJ1-1; perhaps TRBD1 as D (5 bases). The ends were cut back, 7 bases at V and 1 base at J, with 10 bases in the middle. The CDR3 is made up of 13 amino acids. Germline V lookup: CDR1 MNHNS, CDR2 SASEGT. CDR3 DNA: TGTGCCAGCATAGGGGCCCAGAACACTGAAGCTTTCTTT. Translating it yields CASIGAQNTEAFF.

V and J are TRBV6-1 and TRBJ1-6; possible D gene TRBD1, 6 bases. V shed 6 bases and J shed 8 bases, with 14 bases lying between them. This CDR3 region has 14 residues. Germline V gene data show CDR1 as MNHNS and CDR2 as SASEGT. The CDR3 loop is CASSVQGRHSPLHF. CDR3 nucleotides: TGTGCCAGCAGCGTACAGGGTAGGCATTCACCCCTCCACTTT.

This clonotype was recorded many times. The chain carries TRBV3-1 and TRBJ1-2; D is possibly TRBD1 (5 bases). Trimming removed 3 bases at V and 4 bases at J, with 9 bases between. This CDR3 spans 13 amino acids. Germline V gives CDR1 LGHDT, CDR2 YNNKEL (reference sequence). CDR3 in amino acids: CASSQTVTYGYTF. In DNA form, the CDR3 reads TGTGCCAGCAGCCAGACAGTTACCTATGGCTACACCTTC.

This clonotype was counted at least ten times. V and J are TRBV19 and TRBJ1-1; the D is unclear. V gave up 3 bases and J gave up 1 base, with 12 bases separating them. Germline V CDR1 and CDR2: LNHDA, SQIVND (reference sequence). The CDR3 has 15 residues. In nucleotides, the CDR3 is TGTGCCAGTAGTATGGGTGGCAGGCCGAACACTGAAGCTTTCTTT. Translating gives CASSMGGRPNTEAFF.

The chain employs TRBV30 and TRBJ2-1; D call uncertain. The length of the CDR3 is 11 residues. From germline, CDR1 is GTSNPN and CDR2 SVGIG (reference sequence). The V end lost 1 base, the J end lost 6 bases, and 4 bases lay between the germline ends. The CDR3 region has the DNA TGTGCCTGGAGTGGGGGCAATGAGCAGTTCTTC. This translates into CAWSGGNEQFF.